One T cell receptor (beta chain) is described in this entry. Original analysis: Nucleated cell counts were estimated from reference gene primer amplification. Only in-frame clones appear in the TCRdb table, and some are missing; sequencing was by immunoSEQ multiplex PCR. V and J calls and clone size are those listed in that table; D and trimming were worked out from the DNA. The sample yields 60,000 to 70,000 clones, more than 65% seen once. This sample was included in a study of blood T cell repertoires in COVID-19. Study summary: Material from acute and convalescent COVID-19 was sourced from the United States, Italy and Spain. T cells, B-cell-depleted T cells, or PBMCs supplied cDNA or gDNA.

This receptor was identified in a woman aged 60-75 years with acute or convalescent COVID-19. The material sequenced was peripheral blood.

CDR3 sequence: CASSRLAGGNTDTQYF. The DNA of the CDR3 is TGTGCCAGCAGTAGGCTAGCGGGGGGTAACACAGATACGCAGTATTTT. J is TRBJ2-3 and V is TRBV7-7; the match to TRBD2 covers 11 bases. The CDR3 is 16 amino acids. Trimming cost V 6 bases and J 2 bases; bases outside gene matches: 7. Germline V gene data show CDR1 as SSHAT and CDR2 as FNYEAQ (reference sequence). Supplemented by reference TRBV7-7 and TRBJ2-3, the full variable domain reads GAGVSQSPRYKVTKRGQDVTLRCDPISSHATLYWYQQALGQGPEFLTYFNYEAQPDKSGLPSDRFSAERPEGSISTLTIQRTEQRDSAMYRCASSRLAGGNTDTQYFGPGTRLTVL.